This passage covers 32 T cell receptor beta chains from one sample sequenced in a study of cytomegalovirus exposure and HLA in healthy donors. The primer mix had 60 Vbeta and 13 Jbeta primers. Clones were read by immunoSEQ multiplex PCR, and TCRdb kept only the in-frame ones, dropping some. The table has roughly 97,000 clones, around 82% seen once. The sequencing input was PBMCs. The receptors were gathered from a man aged 35 to 55 in good health and CMV-seropositive.

Only one count was recorded for this clone. The chain is built from TRBV6-6 and TRBJ1-4; 7 bases fit TRBD1. Germline V lookup: CDR1 MNHNY, CDR2 SVGAGI (reference sequence). Trimming removed 0 bases from V and 5 bases from J; junction bases left unmatched: 3. The CDR3 spans 15 residues. The CDR3 coding sequence is TGTGCCAGCAGTTACTCGAGAGGGGGCAATGAAAAACTGTTTTTT. Translating gives CASSYSRGGNEKLFF.

The chain couples TRBV5-1 to TRBJ2-7, with D hard to call. The CDR3 sequence is 15 residues long. The ends were cut back, 4 bases at V and 0 bases at J, with 14 bases in the middle. Germline CDR1 and CDR2: SGHRS and YFSETQ. This chain's CDR3 is CASSPRLSSSYEQYF. CDR3 nucleotide sequence: TGCGCCAGCAGCCCCAGACTGTCGAGCTCCTACGAGCAGTACTTC.

The chain combines TRBV7-7 with TRBJ2-3; maybe TRBD2 (5 bases). V lost 3 bases to trimming and J lost 2 bases, with 9 bases between them. Looked up from germline, CDR1 is SSHAT and CDR2 is FNYEAQ (reference sequence). This CDR3 contains 14 residues. The CDR3 region is CASSFRGLTDTQYF. CDR3 coding DNA: TGTGCCAGCAGCTTTAGAGGGCTCACAGATACGCAGTATTTT.

V and J are TRBV30 and TRBJ1-2; maybe TRBD1 (5 bases). The V gene lost 4 bases and the J gene lost 4 bases, with 7 bases spanning the gap. Germline V gene data show CDR1 as GTSNPN and CDR2 as SVGIG (reference sequence). The CDR3 consists of 11 residues. The CDR3 region is CAWIGAYGYTF. CDR3 DNA: TGTGCCTGGATAGGGGCCTATGGCTACACCTTC.

V gene TRBV11-2 combines with J gene TRBJ2-1, with D perhaps TRBD2 (5 bases). The CDR3 consists of 14 residues. Per germline, CDR1 SGHAT and CDR2 FQNNGV. V dropped 1 base and J dropped 6 bases, with 10 bases sitting between them. Here the CDR3 reads CASSLVFGVNEQFF. Here the CDR3 DNA reads TGTGCCAGCAGCTTAGTTTTCGGGGTCAATGAGCAGTTCTTC.

The gene calls are TRBV6-1 and TRBJ1-4; possible D gene TRBD1, 6 bases. The V gene's germline CDR1 is MNHNS and CDR2 SASEGT. There are 15 residues in the CDR3. V was pared by 1 base and J by 7 bases, with 13 bases between. The CDR3 loop reads CASSEVGQGSEKLFF. The CDR3 nucleotides read TGTGCCAGCAGTGAAGTCGGGCAGGGGAGTGAAAAACTGTTTTTT.

V usage is TRBV5-1 and J usage is TRBJ1-1, with D unresolved. Germline lookup yields CDR1 SGHRS and CDR2 YFSETQ. The CDR3 sequence is 14 residues long. V was cut by 0 bases and J by 5 bases, with 11 bases left in between. CDR3 residues: CASSLASERTEAFF. CDR3 nucleotide sequence: TGCGCCAGCAGCTTGGCCTCGGAGCGGACTGAAGCTTTCTTT. The full variable domain, in which reference TRBV5-1 and TRBJ1-1 provide the parts outside the CDR3, is KAGVTQTPRYLIKTRGQQVTLSCSPISGHRSVSWYQQTPGQGLQFLFEYFSETQRNKGNFPGRFSGRQFSNSRSEMNVSTLELGDSALYLCASSLASERTEAFFGQGTRLTVV.

Only a few counts were recorded for this clone. The chain employs TRBV4-2 and TRBJ2-3; 7 bases agree with TRBD1. Germline CDR1 reads LGHNA; CDR2 reads YNFKEQ. The CDR3 is 15 amino acids. The junction had 5 bases not matched to a gene; V was cut back by 1 base and J by 4 bases. CDR3 sequence (DNA): TGTGCCAGCAGCCAAGCCGACAGGGTAGCAGATACGCAGTATTTT. Translation gives CASSQADRVADTQYF.

V is TRBV19 and J is TRBJ1-2, with TRBD1 matching over 8 bases. The junction had 6 bases not matched to a gene; V was cut back by 5 bases and J by 7 bases. The germline gives CDR1 LNHDA, CDR2 SQIVND (reference sequence). This CDR3 has 13 residues. CDR3 nucleotide sequence: TGTGCCAGTAGTGTGGACAGGGTCGGTGGCTACACCTTC. It codes for CASSVDRVGGYTF.

The chain recombines TRBV7-9 with TRBJ2-1, with D maybe TRBD1 (5 bases). The CDR3 contains 14 residues. V was clipped by 5 bases and J by 6 bases, with 14 bases between them. The germline V gene has CDR1 SEHNR and CDR2 FQNEAQ (reference sequence). CDR3: CASSPRTWVNEQFF. DNA of the CDR3: TGTGCCAGCAGCCCGCGGACATGGGTCAATGAGCAGTTCTTC.

The chain is built from TRBV19 and TRBJ2-2; the D gene is possibly TRBD1 (6 bases). Germline-derived CDR1 and CDR2 are LNHDA and SQIVND (reference sequence). V was trimmed by 6 bases and J by 0 bases, leaving 11 bases between them. This CDR3 has 15 amino acids. CDR3 bases: TGTGCCAGTAGACAATCAGGGGCGAACACCGGGGAGCTGTTTTTT. Amino acid sequence: CASRQSGANTGELFF.

CDR3 amino acids: CASSSRETLHGYTF. CDR3 sequence (DNA): TGTGCCAGCAGTAGCCGGGAGACACTTCATGGCTACACCTTC. This chain joins TRBV27 and TRBJ1-2, with unresolved D. CDR3 length equals 14 residues. CDR1 is MNHEY, CDR2 SMNVEV, per germline (reference sequence). The V end was cut by 5 bases, the J end by 6 bases, with 16 bases between.

V is TRBV28 and J is TRBJ2-7; no clear D. The CDR3 is 13 amino acids. V dropped 2 bases and J dropped 7 bases, with 12 bases sitting between them. Per germline, CDR1 MDHEN and CDR2 SYDVKM. CDR3 residues: CASSLGQAWEQYF. The CDR3 DNA is TGTGCCAGCAGTTTAGGGCAGGCCTGGGAGCAGTACTTC.

V and J are TRBV10-1 and TRBJ1-1; TRBD1 might be the D (5 bases). Germline CDR1 is WNHNN and CDR2 is SYGVQD (reference sequence). V gave up 6 bases and J gave up 2 bases, with 10 bases separating them. This CDR3 is built from 13 residues. The CDR3: CASRSRENTEAFF. The DNA for the CDR3 is TGCGCCAGCAGGAGCAGGGAAAACACTGAAGCTTTCTTT.

The gene calls are TRBV4-2 and TRBJ1-2, with D unresolved. CDR1 and CDR2 from the germline V gene are LGHNA and YNFKEQ. This CDR3 has 16 residues. V lost 0 bases to trimming and J lost 5 bases, with 16 bases between them. The CDR3 spells CASSQEGGGRRYGYTF. CDR3 DNA: TGTGCCAGCAGCCAAGAAGGTGGAGGACGAAGGTATGGCTACACCTTC.

This chain links TRBV5-1 with TRBJ2-5; 9 nucleotides match TRBD1. CDR3 length: 13 residues. Trimming cost V 4 bases and J 5 bases; bases outside gene matches: 3. The germline CDR1 and CDR2 sequences are SGHRS and YFSETQ. The CDR3, as DNA: TGCGCCAGCAGCAGCGGACAGGGGGAGACCCAGTACTTC. This codes for CASSSGQGETQYF.

This clone showed up just a few times. The gene calls are TRBV9 and TRBJ1-1; D perhaps matches TRBD1 (5 bases). The germline CDR1 and CDR2 sequences are SGDLS and YYNGEE. The CDR3 consists of 14 residues. Trimming removed 3 bases from V and 0 bases from J, with 9 bases in between. CDR3: CASSAQGMNTEAFF. The CDR3 nucleotides read TGTGCCAGCAGCGCGCAGGGAATGAACACTGAAGCTTTCTTT.

The V and J genes are TRBV5-5 and TRBJ2-1, with D tentatively TRBD1 (6 bases). Germline V gives CDR1 SGHKS, CDR2 YYEKEE (reference sequence). The CDR3 has 14 amino acids. Trimming removed 5 bases from V and 4 bases from J, with 13 bases in between. DNA of the CDR3: TGTGCCAGCAGGGGCATAACAGGGTACAATGAGCAGTTCTTC. Its protein product is CASRGITGYNEQFF.

This sequence joins TRBV6-5 and TRBJ1-4; 7 bases agree with TRBD1. There are 14 residues in the CDR3. The V and J ends lost 7 bases and 7 bases, in that order; junction bases with no gene match: 9. Germline CDR1 reads MNHEY; CDR2 reads SVGAGI. The chain's CDR3 is CASTRQGNSEKLFF. CDR3 nucleotides: TGTGCCAGCACAAGACAGGGCAACAGTGAAAAACTGTTTTTT.

This sequence joins TRBV9 and TRBJ2-1; possible D gene TRBD2, 5 bases. CDR1 SGDLS and CDR2 YYNGEE come from the germline V gene. The CDR3 runs to 14 residues. V lost 0 bases and J 6 bases, leaving 10 bases between the germline ends. CDR3 in amino acids: CASSVVSAANEQFF. Here the CDR3 DNA reads TGTGCCAGCAGCGTAGTCTCAGCGGCCAATGAGCAGTTCTTC.

This clone is a singleton in its sample. The gene calls are TRBV29-1 and TRBJ1-2; unclear D gene. Germline assignment: CDR1 SQVTM and CDR2 ANQGSEA. The V end was cut by 3 bases, the J end by 4 bases, with 9 bases between. The CDR3 spans 12 residues. The DNA for the CDR3 is TGCAGCGTTGATAGCGCTACCTATGGCTACACCTTC. The encoded protein is CSVDSATYGYTF.

The chain couples TRBV10-2 to TRBJ2-7, with D possibly being TRBD1 (6 bases). Germline lookup yields CDR1 WSHSY and CDR2 SAAADI. Trimming cost V 6 bases and J 0 bases, with 15 bases left between them. CDR3 length: 15 amino acids. The CDR3 here is CASSPGQSSSYEQYF. The CDR3 DNA reads as TGCGCCAGCAGCCCTGGACAGTCGAGCTCCTACGAGCAGTACTTC.

The genes are TRBV29-1 and TRBJ2-7; 9 positions match TRBD1. V dropped 5 bases and J dropped 1; count of bases not matched to a gene: 6. CDR1 and CDR2 from the germline V gene are SQVTM and ANQGSEA. The CDR3 length is 14 residues. Written as DNA, the CDR3 is TGCAGCGTTCGACCGGGACAGGGATCCTACGAGCAGTACTTC. Translation: CSVRPGQGSYEQYF.

This clone turned up a few times. One junction end does not reproduce the germline sequence, and a read error may be involved. The chain combines TRBV7-9 with TRBJ1-2; D unresolved. Germline CDR1 and CDR2: SEHNR and FQNEAQ (reference sequence). CDR3 length: 12 amino acids. CDR3 loop: CSSSFHSGGYTF. The CDR3 bases are TGTTCCAGCAGCTTCCACAGCGGGGGCTACACCTTC.

Of note for this clone: Other DNA sequences in this sample translate to the same CDR3. This chain connects TRBV7-8 to TRBJ2-2; TRBD1 matches at 10 bases. V lost 2 bases to trimming and J lost 4 bases; unmatched junction nucleotides: 16. Germline V gene lookup returns CDR1 SGHVS and CDR2 FQNEAQ. The CDR3 extends over 20 amino acids. The DNA for the CDR3 is TGTGCCAGCAGCTTAAGGGGAGGACAGGGGGTAGGCTTGAGCACCGGGGAGCTGTTTTTT. Translated, it gives CASSLRGGQGVGLSTGELFF.

The gene calls are TRBV6-5 and TRBJ2-7, with 7 positions matching TRBD2. The CDR3 extends over 15 amino acids. V trimming: 7 bases; J trimming: 0 bases; junction bases outside the gene matches: 9. Germline CDR1 MNHEY, CDR2 SVGAGI. In DNA form, the CDR3 reads TGTGCCAGCACCCGCGGACTAGAGAGCTCCTACGAGCAGTACTTC. Encoded protein: CASTRGLESSYEQYF.

This clone came up once. J is TRBJ2-1 and V is TRBV18; D call uncertain. This CDR3 is 14 amino acids long. The V gene's germline CDR1 is KGHSH and CDR2 LQKENI. Trimming stripped 1 base from V and 8 bases from J, with 12 bases between. CDR3 in amino acids: CASSPLPIHDEQFF. CDR3 DNA sequence: TGTGCCAGCTCACCACTACCAATACACGATGAGCAGTTCTTC. Full variable domain (missing parts from reference TRBV18 and TRBJ2-1): NAGVMQNPRHLVRRRGQEARLRCSPMKGHSHVYWYRQLPEEGLKFMVYLQKENIIDESGMPKERFSAEFPKEGPSILRIQQVVRGDSAAYFCASSPLPIHDEQFFGPGTRLTVL.

The chain has TRBV28 and TRBJ1-4, with TRBD1 as a possible D gene (5 bases). In germline, CDR1 is MDHEN, CDR2 SYDVKM. This CDR3 has 14 amino acids. Deletions cut 6 bases from V and 5 bases from J, with 13 bases between. CDR3 sequence reads: CASRNSGGNEKLFF. DNA for the CDR3: TGTGCCAGCAGGAACTCGGGGGGAAATGAAAAACTGTTTTTT.

This sequence joins TRBV19 and TRBJ2-1, with 8 bases fitting TRBD1. This CDR3 has 16 residues. With 6 bases clipped from V and 6 bases from J, the junction kept 13 bases outside the gene matches. The V gene's germline CDR1 is LNHDA and CDR2 SQIVND (reference sequence). The CDR3 here is CASSRLDRGRGNEQFF. DNA of the CDR3: TGTGCCAGTAGCCGACTTGACAGGGGTCGGGGCAATGAGCAGTTCTTC.

This chain joins TRBV2 and TRBJ1-5; TRBD1 agrees at 7 bases. V trimming: 6 bases; J trimming: 4 bases; junction bases outside the gene matches: 3. The CDR3 sequence is 13 residues long. In germline, CDR1 is SNHLY, CDR2 FYNNEI. The CDR3 bases are TGTGCCAGCAGACCGACAGGGAATCAGCCCCAGCATTTT. It encodes CASRPTGNQPQHF. The whole variable domain, filled in from reference TRBV2 and TRBJ1-5, reads EPEVTQTPSHQVTQMGQEVILRCVPISNHLYFYWYRQILGQKVEFLVSFYNNEISEKSEIFDDQFSVERPDGSNFTLKIRSTKLEDSAMYFCASRPTGNQPQHFGDGTRLSIL.

The count of this clone is one. J is TRBJ2-5 and V is TRBV2, with 7 bases matching TRBD2. The CDR3 totals 17 residues. The junction had 18 bases not matched to a gene; V was cut back by 7 bases and J by 4 bases. Germline CDR1 is SNHLY and CDR2 is FYNNEI. The CDR3 nucleotides read TGTGCCAGCAACCGACGAGACGCGGGAGAAGAGGGAGAGACCCAGTACTTC. Its protein product is CASNRRDAGEEGETQYF.

This rearrangement joins TRBV19 to TRBJ1-5; D is undetermined. With 8 bases removed from V and 6 bases from J, the gap between germline ends came to 14 bases. Per the germline V gene, CDR1 is LNHDA and CDR2 is SQIVND (reference sequence). The CDR3 runs 13 residues. The CDR3 region is CASAAGGVQPQHF. DNA for the CDR3: TGTGCCAGTGCCGCTGGCGGGGTTCAGCCCCAGCATTTT.